Shown below are 23 T cell receptor beta chains from a single sample sequenced in a study of memory CD4+ T cells and cytomegalovirus serostatus (dated by TCRdb to about 2019). Single viable CD3+CD4+CD8-CD45RO+ cells were sorted as memory CD4+ T cells on a FACSAria II. The protocol used for the library was the immunoSEQ multiplex PCR assay. Drawn from immuneACCESS, this table holds only the in-frame rearrangements with V and J called that TCRdb kept. Clones are partly lost; checked studies trace under half to an unresolved V gene and leave the rest unexplained. This sample lists tens of thousands of clones; over 70% were detected once. The ten largest make up 2.6% of the sample. The sequencing input was memory CD4+ T cells from blood. The receptor source for this set is an adult in good health and CMV-seropositive.

The genes are TRBV15 and TRBJ2-3; D gene ambiguous. The CDR3 loop spans 15 amino acids. Deletions cut 2 bases from V and 2 bases from J, with 11 bases between. In germline, CDR1 is LNHNV, CDR2 YYDKDF (reference sequence). In DNA form, the CDR3 reads TGTGCCACCAGCAGACCGGCGGACCTCACAGATACGCAGTATTTT. Amino acid sequence: CATSRPADLTDTQYF.

The rearrangement links TRBV30 to TRBJ2-7; D may be TRBD1 or TRBD2 (5 bases each). Germline V CDR1 and CDR2: GTSNPN, SVGIG (reference sequence). CDR3 length: 13 residues. Trimming left V 1 base short and J 5 bases short, with 12 bases between. CDR3 nucleotide sequence: TGTGCCTGGAGTGGGGGGTTGGTTGACGAGCAGTACTTC. It codes for CAWSGGLVDEQYF.

This clone has just one count. The V gene is TRBV5-6, the J gene TRBJ2-1; tentatively, D is TRBD2 (5 bases). The CDR3 totals 16 residues. Trimming stripped 3 bases from V and 2 bases from J, with 15 bases between. Germline V gene data show CDR1 as SGHDT and CDR2 as YYEEEE. CDR3 amino acids: CASSSTPGRTYNEQFF. The DNA of the CDR3 is TGTGCCAGCAGCTCTACCCCGGGGAGAACCTACAATGAGCAGTTCTTC. Filled out from reference TRBV5-6 and TRBJ2-1, the complete variable domain reads DAGVTQSPTHLIKTRGQQVTLRCSPKSGHDTVSWYQQALGQGPQFIFQYYEEEERQRGNFPDRFSGHQFPNYSSELNVNALLLGDSALYLCASSSTPGRTYNEQFFGPGTRLTVL.

The CDR3 loop reads CASSVDIAGVADTQYF. CDR3 sequence (DNA): TGTGCCAGCAGCGTAGATATAGCGGGAGTCGCAGATACGCAGTATTTT. The chain combines TRBV9 with TRBJ2-3; TRBD2 matches 9 bases. The V and J ends lost 0 bases and 4 bases, in that order; junction bases with no gene match: 6. Germline CDR1 is SGDLS and CDR2 is YYNGEE. This CDR3 is 16 amino acids long.

The chain recombines TRBV10-3 with TRBJ2-5; TRBD1 matches at 8 bases. Germline V CDR1 and CDR2: ENHRY, SYGVKD. V was pared by 4 bases and J by 5 bases, with 9 bases of the junction left unmatched. The CDR3 totals 15 residues. CDR3 sequence reads: CAISGAGGSGETQYF. CDR3 bases: TGTGCCATCAGTGGGGCAGGGGGCTCGGGGGAGACCCAGTACTTC.

This clone was found once. The chain combines TRBV6-5 with TRBJ2-5; 7 bases line up with TRBD2. This CDR3 region has 15 residues. Germline trimming cut 7 bases from V and 2 bases from J; bases unmatched to any gene: 10. Germline lookup yields CDR1 MNHEY and CDR2 SVGAGI. DNA of the CDR3: TGTGCCAGCACTAACCCCACGGGGGGTCAAGAGACCCAGTACTTC. As protein: CASTNPTGGQETQYF.

The chain has TRBV2 and TRBJ2-1; TRBD2 is a possible D gene (5 bases). CDR3 length: 17 amino acids. Trimming shortened V by 3 bases and J by 1 base, and 16 bases separated the two germline ends. CDR1 and CDR2 (germline): SNHLY, FYNNEI. The DNA for the CDR3 is TGTGCCAGCAGTGACCTTTACCGGACTTCTTCCTACAATGAGCAGTTCTTC. The encoded protein is CASSDLYRTSSYNEQFF.

The rearrangement joins TRBV29-1 to TRBJ2-5, with D unresolved. Germline-derived CDR1 and CDR2 are SQVTM and ANQGSEA. The CDR3 has 12 amino acids. Trimming left V 3 bases short and J 0 bases short, with 5 bases between. CDR3 coding DNA: TGCAGCGTTGACCTGAACCAAGAGACCCAGTACTTC. The encoded protein is CSVDLNQETQYF.

The chain links TRBV19 to TRBJ2-5, with TRBD1 as a possible D gene (6 bases). Germline V lookup: CDR1 LNHDA, CDR2 SQIVND (reference sequence). There are 13 residues in the CDR3. V dropped 6 bases and J dropped 1 base, with 9 bases sitting between them. The CDR3 sequence is CASSGQIQETQYF. The CDR3 coding sequence is TGTGCCAGTAGCGGACAGATCCAAGAGACCCAGTACTTC.

This clone occurred a few times. This chain uses TRBV19 with TRBJ1-2, with 10 bases lining up with TRBD1. V lost 6 bases to trimming and J lost 4 bases; unmatched junction nucleotides: 5. CDR3 size: 14 residues. Germline CDR1 reads LNHDA; CDR2 reads SQIVND (reference sequence). CDR3 protein: CASSPGTGAYGYTF. CDR3 bases: TGTGCCAGTAGCCCCGGGACAGGGGCCTATGGCTACACCTTC.

This chain connects TRBV7-2 to TRBJ2-1, with D tentatively TRBD1 (6 bases). The CDR3 is 14 residues long. Germline values: CDR1 SGHTA, CDR2 FQGNSA. Trimming stripped 0 bases from V and 7 bases from J, with 10 bases between. The CDR3 loop is CASSLALGGNEQFF. The CDR3 coding sequence is TGTGCCAGCAGCTTAGCCTTAGGGGGAAATGAGCAGTTCTTC.

V usage is TRBV6-1 and J usage is TRBJ2-7, with TRBD1 matching over 9 bases. Germline lookup yields CDR1 MNHNS and CDR2 SASEGT. J was trimmed by 5 bases and V by 8 bases; bases with no gene match: 13. This CDR3 is built from 15 residues. The CDR3 protein is CASGKQGAAPHEQYF. CDR3 DNA sequence: TGTGCCAGCGGAAAACAGGGGGCGGCTCCCCACGAGCAGTACTTC.

At least ten counts were recorded for this clone. The chain has TRBV9 and TRBJ2-2; no firm D call. Germline-derived CDR1 and CDR2 are SGDLS and YYNGEE. CDR3 size: 14 residues. V dropped 6 bases and J dropped 4 bases, with 13 bases sitting between them. CDR3 region: CASNSGESTGELFF. The CDR3, as DNA: TGTGCCAGCAACTCAGGAGAAAGCACCGGGGAGCTGTTTTTT. The full variable domain, in which reference TRBV9 and TRBJ2-2 provide the parts outside the CDR3, is DSGVTQTPKHLITATGQRVTLRCSPRSGDLSVYWYQQSLDQGLQFLIQYYNGEERAKGNILERFSAQQFPDLHSELNLSSLELGDSALYFCASNSGESTGELFFGEGSRLTVL.

The chain combines TRBV7-3 with TRBJ2-2; the D gene is possibly TRBD2 (6 bases). Trimming stripped 5 bases from V and 1 base from J, with 14 bases between. The CDR3 contains 16 residues. From germline, CDR1 is SGHTA and CDR2 FQGTGA. This CDR3 is CASSPRLGKNTGELFF. The CDR3 coding sequence is TGTGCCAGCAGCCCTCGACTAGGAAAGAACACCGGGGAGCTGTTTTTT.

The gene calls are TRBV12-2 and TRBJ2-7; the D call TRBD2 from the table was never checked on the DNA. TRBV12-2 is listed as a pseudogene. The CDR3 has 18 residues. DNA for the CDR3: TGTGCAAGTCGCTCACCTTCTCTATTAGCGGGTAAACACTACGAGCAGTACGTC. Translating it yields CASRSPSLLAGKHYEQYV.

The rearrangement joins TRBV7-8 to TRBJ1-5, with no clear D. Germline V lookup: CDR1 SGHVS, CDR2 FQNEAQ. Deletions cut 4 bases from V and 3 bases from J, with 19 bases between. The CDR3 totals 17 residues. CDR3 coding DNA: TGTGCCAGCAGCTCACTCACGGAGGCACGCTCCAATCAGCCCCAGCATTTT. Translation: CASSSLTEARSNQPQHF.

This chain links TRBV18 with TRBJ2-1; possibly TRBD1 or TRBD2 for D (5 bases each). The germline V gene encodes CDR1 KGHSH and CDR2 LQKENI. The CDR3 has 14 amino acids. Between the trimmed V and J ends, which lost 2 bases and 6 bases, there was a span of 11 bases. The CDR3 region is CASSPLGESNEQFF. The CDR3 DNA is TGTGCCAGCTCACCATTGGGGGAAAGCAATGAGCAGTTCTTC.

The V call is TRBV7-2, the J call TRBJ2-3; TRBD2 aligns across 10 bases. V gave up 1 base and J gave up 6 bases; unmatched junction bases: 7. From germline, CDR1 is SGHTA and CDR2 FQGNSA. The CDR3 contains 16 residues. The CDR3 nucleotides are TGTGCCAGCAGCTTAGAAAGCGGGAGGGTTGGTGATACGCAGTATTTT. Translation: CASSLESGRVGDTQYF.

This clone was seen once. The J gene is TRBJ1-1, the V gene TRBV4-3; TRBD1 matches 8 bases. CDR3 length equals 16 residues. CDR1 and CDR2 (germline): LGHNA, YSLEER. After removal of 0 bases from V and 1 base from J, the junction contained 4 bases not matched to a gene. CDR3 loop: CASSQEPQGANTEAFF. CDR3 bases: TGCGCCAGCAGCCAAGAACCTCAGGGGGCGAACACTGAAGCTTTCTTT.

The V call is TRBV18, the J call TRBJ2-2; D gene uncertain. The germline V gene has CDR1 KGHSH and CDR2 LQKENI. V shed 2 bases and J shed 3 bases, with 10 bases lying between them. The CDR3 contains 15 residues. The CDR3 DNA sequence: TGTGCCAGCTCACCAATGATTGGGGACACCGGGGAGCTGTTTTTT. The encoded protein is CASSPMIGDTGELFF. Filled out from reference TRBV18 and TRBJ2-2, the complete variable domain reads NAGVMQNPRHLVRRRGQEARLRCSPMKGHSHVYWYRQLPEEGLKFMVYLQKENIIDESGMPKERFSAEFPKEGPSILRIQQVVRGDSAAYFCASSPMIGDTGELFFGEGSRLTVL.

The chain carries TRBV7-8 and TRBJ2-1; D perhaps matches TRBD2 (6 bases). CDR1 and CDR2 from the germline V gene are SGHVS and FQNEAQ. The CDR3 loop spans 13 amino acids. The V gene lost 4 bases and the J gene lost 8 bases, with 12 bases spanning the gap. CDR3 DNA: TGTGCCAGCAGCTCCGGACTAAAGCATGAGCAGTTCTTC. The encoded protein is CASSSGLKHEQFF.

This clone was observed a handful of times. The rearrangement joins TRBV19 to TRBJ1-1; 8 bases map to TRBD1. The germline gives CDR1 LNHDA, CDR2 SQIVND (reference sequence). The V and J ends lost 8 bases and 4 bases, in that order; junction bases with no gene match: 15. The CDR3 is 16 residues long. CDR3 amino acids: CASQKSQGAPFTEAFF. CDR3 in DNA: TGTGCCAGTCAGAAGTCCCAGGGGGCGCCATTCACTGAAGCTTTCTTT.

The chain links TRBV4-3 to TRBJ1-3; no clear D gene. Germline V CDR1 and CDR2: LGHNA, YSLEER. The CDR3 has 13 residues. Trimming shortened V by 1 base and J by 7 bases, and 8 bases separated the two germline ends. In nucleotides, the CDR3 is TGCGCCAGCAGCCAAGCCCAAGGGAACACCATATATTTT. It encodes CASSQAQGNTIYF.